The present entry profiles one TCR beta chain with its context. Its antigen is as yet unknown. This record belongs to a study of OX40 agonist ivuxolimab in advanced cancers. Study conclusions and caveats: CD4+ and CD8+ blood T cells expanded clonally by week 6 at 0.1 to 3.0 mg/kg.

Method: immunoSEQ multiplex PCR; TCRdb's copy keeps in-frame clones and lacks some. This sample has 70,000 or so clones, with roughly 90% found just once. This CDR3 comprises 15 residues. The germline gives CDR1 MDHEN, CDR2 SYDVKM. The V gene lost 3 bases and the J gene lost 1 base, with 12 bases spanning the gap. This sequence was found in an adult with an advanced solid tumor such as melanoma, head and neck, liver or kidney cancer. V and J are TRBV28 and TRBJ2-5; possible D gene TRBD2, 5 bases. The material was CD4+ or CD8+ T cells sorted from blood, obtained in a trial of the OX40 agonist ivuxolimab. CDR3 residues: CASSLYIGIQETQYF. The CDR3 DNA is TGTGCCAGCAGTTTGTATATCGGGATCCAAGAGACCCAGTACTTC. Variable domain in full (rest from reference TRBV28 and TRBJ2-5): DVKVTQSSRYLVKRTGEKVFLECVQDMDHENMFWYRQDPGLGLRLIYFSYDVKMKEKGDIPEGYSVSREKKERFSLILESASTNQTSMYLCASSLYIGIQETQYFGPGTRLLVL.